The 32 T cell receptor beta chains below were found in one sample sequenced in a study of T cells in Graves' hyperthyroidism and ophthalmopathy. Authors of the study amplified TCR beta CDR3 regions from RNA transcripts. First-round RT-PCR targeting the TCR CDR3 was performed with the HTBI primer set. TCRdb redid the calling of the multiplex PCR reads with MiXCR, one entry per CDR3 protein. The sample includes fewer than 250,000 distinct CDR3 sequences, around 17% of them seen just once. The sample consisted of blood. These receptors were taken from a woman aged 18 to 35 with Graves' ophthalmopathy.

This clonotype came up many times. The rearrangement joins TRBV24-1 to TRBJ2-7; possibly TRBD2 for D (6 bases). Germline V gene lookup returns CDR1 KGHDR and CDR2 SFDVKD. This CDR3 contains 15 residues. Trimming left V 4 bases short and J 0 bases short, with 12 bases between. CDR3 sequence reads: CATSEGDGSSYEQYF. Written as DNA, the CDR3 is TGTGCCACCAGTGAGGGGGACGGGAGCTCCTACGAGCAGTACTTC.

The sample holds many counts of this clonotype. The rearrangement uses TRBV13 and TRBJ1-4; D uncertain. In germline, CDR1 is PRHDT, CDR2 FYEKMQ (reference sequence). The V and J ends lost 5 bases and 2 bases respectively, with 18 bases between them. This CDR3 has 17 residues. The CDR3 DNA sequence: TGTGCCAGCAGCCTCAGTGGTTGGTCCTCGACTAATGAAAAACTGTTTTTT. Translation gives CASSLSGWSSTNEKLFF.

At least ten counts were recorded for this clonotype. The rearrangement joins TRBV28 to TRBJ1-5, with 7 bases lining up with TRBD1. V lost 7 bases and J lost 4; bases outside the gene matches: 10. This CDR3 contains 15 residues. Germline V gives CDR1 MDHEN, CDR2 SYDVKM. The CDR3 is CASNLQGLGNQPQHF. CDR3 nucleotides: TGTGCCAGCAACCTACAGGGGCTAGGTAATCAGCCCCAGCATTTT.

The rearrangement uses TRBV29-1 and TRBJ2-1; 13 positions match TRBD2. The CDR3 has 16 residues. Trimming cost V 6 bases and J 9 bases; bases outside gene matches: 14. Germline V gene lookup returns CDR1 SQVTM and CDR2 ANQGSEA. The CDR3 DNA follows: TGCAGCGTCTGTTTGATCGGGACTAGCGGGGTGGGTGAGCAGTTCTTC. It specifies CSVCLIGTSGVGEQFF.

This clonotype showed up many times. V gene TRBV20-1 combines with J gene TRBJ1-5; no clear D gene. The CDR3 is 14 amino acids. V lost 0 bases and J lost 0, with 6 bases in between. CDR1 DFQATT and CDR2 SNEGSKA come from the germline V gene (reference sequence). The CDR3 reads CSARDGPSNQPQHF. The DNA of the CDR3 is TGCAGTGCTAGAGATGGCCCTAGCAATCAGCCCCAGCATTTT.

This clonotype was recorded many times. V is TRBV12-3 or TRBV12-4 and J is TRBJ2-2; 9 bases match TRBD1. The CDR3 is 14 amino acids. V dropped 3 bases and J dropped 6; count of bases not matched to a gene: 2. CDR3 region: CASSLDRGAGELFF. In DNA form, the CDR3 reads TGTGCCAGCAGTTTGGACAGGGGAGCCGGGGAGCTGTTTTTT.

This clonotype was found many times. The chain is built from TRBV12-3 or TRBV12-4 and TRBJ1-1, with D possibly TRBD1 on 6 matching bases. V lost 2 bases, J lost 4 bases, and 8 bases lay in between. The CDR3 runs 13 residues. The CDR3 here is CASSLQGRTEAFF. The CDR3 DNA reads as TGTGCCAGCAGTTTACAGGGGCGCACTGAAGCTTTCTTT.

This clonotype has a count of ten or more. The rearrangement links TRBV3-1 to TRBJ1-1, with D hard to call. Looked up from germline, CDR1 is LGHDT and CDR2 is YNNKEL (reference sequence). This CDR3 comprises 18 residues. The V and J ends lost 4 bases and 0 bases respectively, with 21 bases between them. The CDR3: CASSPRTNPRFLNTEAFF. The DNA of the CDR3 is TGTGCCAGCAGCCCGAGGACGAACCCCCGATTTTTGAACACTGAAGCTTTCTTT.

The V and J genes are TRBV7-9 and TRBJ2-3; 9 nucleotides agree with TRBD2. The CDR3 has 16 residues. CDR1 and CDR2 from the germline V gene are SEHNR and FQNEAQ (reference sequence). Losses at the gene ends were 0 bases for V and 3 bases for J; bases not matched to a gene: 4. The CDR3 DNA follows: TGTGCCAGCAGCTTAGCGGCTAGCGGGGCAACAGATACGCAGTATTTT. It translates to CASSLAASGATDTQYF. The full variable domain, with the rest looked up from reference TRBV7-9 and TRBJ2-3, is DTGVSQNPRHKITKRGQNVTFRCDPISEHNRLYWYRQTLGQGPEFLTYFQNEAQLEKSRLLSDRFSAERPKGSFSTLEIQRTEQGDSAMYLCASSLAASGATDTQYFGPGTRLTVL.

This clonotype appeared many times. The V and J genes are TRBV9 and TRBJ2-1; 8 nucleotides align to TRBD2. Trimming at V came to 4 bases and at J to 4 bases, leaving 10 bases not matched to a gene. Germline V gives CDR1 SGDLS, CDR2 YYNGEE. The CDR3 sequence is 16 residues long. The CDR3 reads CASSTTLAGSYNEQFF. CDR3 DNA: TGTGCCAGCAGCACAACGCTAGCGGGCAGTTACAATGAGCAGTTCTTC.

Of note for this clonotype: A single base separates this from a much larger clone, so it may be a read error. The chain has TRBV6-1 and TRBJ2-2, with 8 bases lining up with TRBD1. The ends lost 3 bases at V and 6 bases at J; junction bases unmatched: 0. Germline CDR1 is MNHNS and CDR2 is SASEGT. The CDR3 extends over 13 amino acids. The CDR3 DNA reads as TGTGCCAGCAGTGACAGGGGGCCCGGGGAGCTGTTTTTT. Its protein product is CASSDRGPGELFF.

This clonotype was picked up many times. The chain is built from TRBV13 and TRBJ1-1; no firm D call. The CDR3 runs 16 residues. V was cut by 1 base and J by 0 bases, with 12 bases left in between. Germline values: CDR1 PRHDT, CDR2 FYEKMQ (reference sequence). CDR3 amino acids: CASSLVTLAMNTEAFF. The CDR3 DNA sequence: TGTGCCAGCAGCTTAGTGACACTAGCAATGAACACTGAAGCTTTCTTT.

At least ten counts were recorded for this clonotype. The gene calls are TRBV20-1 and TRBJ2-1; 10 bases map to TRBD2. The ends lost 8 bases at V and 5 bases at J; junction bases unmatched: 12. The CDR3 is made up of 15 amino acids. CDR1 and CDR2 from the germline V gene are DFQATT and SNEGSKA (reference sequence). As DNA, the CDR3 is TGCAGTACCCCGGGACGGACTAGCGGTAACAATGAGCAGTTCTTC. As protein: CSTPGRTSGNNEQFF.

This clonotype was picked up many times. J is TRBJ2-7 and V is TRBV7-9; 8 bases fit TRBD2. The CDR3 runs 15 residues. CDR1 is SEHNR and CDR2 is FQNEAQ in the germline V gene (reference sequence). V gave up 2 bases and J gave up 2 bases; unmatched junction bases: 5. The CDR3 region is CASSLYSGATYEQYF. DNA of the CDR3: TGTGCCAGCAGCTTATATAGCGGGGCCACCTACGAGCAGTACTTC.

This clonotype was counted only a few times. The V and J genes are TRBV4-1 and TRBJ1-2, with 7 bases fitting TRBD1. Germline V lookup: CDR1 MGHRA, CDR2 YSYEKL. V was clipped by 0 bases and J by 4 bases; unmatched bases: 2. The CDR3 length is 14 residues. The DNA of the CDR3 is TGCGCCAGCAGCCAAGATCAGGGGGGCTATGGCTACACCTTC. Translated, it gives CASSQDQGGYGYTF.

This clonotype was counted many times. The rearrangement links TRBV6-1 to TRBJ1-4; 12 bases are a match to TRBD1. Germline lookup yields CDR1 MNHNS and CDR2 SASEGT. Unmatched junction bases numbered 8, after V lost 6 bases and J lost 3 bases. This CDR3 region has 17 residues. This chain's CDR3 is CASRDGTGGASNEKLFF. The CDR3 DNA is TGTGCCAGCAGAGACGGGACAGGGGGCGCTTCTAATGAAAAACTGTTTTTT.

This clonotype showed up just a few times. The V gene is TRBV19, the J gene TRBJ1-6; 8 positions match TRBD1. The germline V gene encodes CDR1 LNHDA and CDR2 SQIVND (reference sequence). The CDR3 has 15 residues. Trimming took 5 bases from V and 7 from J; bases not matched to a gene: 7. CDR3 nucleotides: TGTGCCAGTAGTCCCCCGGACAGGGTAAATTCACCCCTCCACTTT. This sequence encodes CASSPPDRVNSPLHF.

The chain carries TRBV30 and TRBJ2-1; tentatively, D is TRBD2 (6 bases). CDR3 length equals 14 residues. The V end was cut by 0 bases, the J end by 5 bases, with 11 bases between. From germline, CDR1 is GTSNPN and CDR2 SVGIG (reference sequence). The CDR3 DNA sequence: TGTGCCTGGAGTGTACCGGGACTCCACAATGAGCAGTTCTTC. It encodes CAWSVPGLHNEQFF.

The chain carries TRBV6-2 or TRBV6-3 and TRBJ2-7; D is possibly TRBD1 or TRBD2 (5 bases each). The germline V gene has CDR1 MNHEY and CDR2 SVGEGT. The CDR3 contains 15 residues. V gave up 6 bases and J gave up 0 bases, with 15 bases separating them. The CDR3 sequence is CASSATGTSSYEQYF. The DNA for the CDR3 is TGTGCCAGCAGCGCCACCGGGACGAGCTCCTACGAGCAGTACTTC.

The table lists this clonotype with many counts. The rearrangement joins TRBV6-1 to TRBJ1-1; maybe TRBD1 (5 bases). The length of the CDR3 is 14 residues. Germline V gene lookup returns CDR1 MNHNS and CDR2 SASEGT. The V end lost 7 bases, the J end lost 3 bases, and 15 bases lay between the germline ends. CDR3: CASNSLWGDTEAFF. The CDR3 DNA reads as TGTGCCAGCAACTCCCTATGGGGGGACACTGAAGCTTTCTTT.

The chain links TRBV2 to TRBJ2-1; 16 bases map to TRBD2. This CDR3 has 17 amino acids. Germline CDR1 SNHLY, CDR2 FYNNEI. The V and J ends lost 6 bases and 3 bases, in that order; junction bases with no gene match: 5. In DNA form, the CDR3 reads TGTGCCAGCAGCACCGGGACTAGCGGGGGGGGCTACAATGAGCAGTTCTTC. Encoded protein: CASSTGTSGGGYNEQFF.

In this sample, this clonotype turned up many times. V usage is TRBV28 and J usage is TRBJ1-4; perhaps TRBD1 as D (6 bases). With 5 bases removed from V and 3 bases from J, the gap between germline ends came to 10 bases. CDR1 MDHEN and CDR2 SYDVKM come from the germline V gene. The CDR3 runs to 14 residues. CDR3 nucleotide sequence: TGTGCCAGCAGTGAGGACAGCCCTAATGAAAAACTGTTTTTT. It translates to CASSEDSPNEKLFF. Full variable domain (remainder filled in from reference TRBV28 and TRBJ1-4): DVKVTQSSRYLVKRTGEKVFLECVQDMDHENMFWYRQDPGLGLRLIYFSYDVKMKEKGDIPEGYSVSREKKERFSLILESASTNQTSMYLCASSEDSPNEKLFFGSGTQLSVL.

This clonotype was seen at least ten times. The chain combines TRBV10-1 with TRBJ2-3, with D perhaps TRBD2 (5 bases). Trimming cost V 0 bases and J 2 bases, with 6 bases left between them. The V gene's germline CDR1 is WNHNN and CDR2 SYGVQD (reference sequence). The CDR3 length is 14 residues. CDR3 sequence: CASSESTTTDTQYF. For the CDR3, the DNA is TGCGCCAGCAGTGAGTCGACTACCACAGATACGCAGTATTTT.

This clonotype was found many times. CDR3 nucleotides: TGCAGTGCTAGAGATCTCAGGGTGGGCAATGAGCAGTTCTTC. Its protein is CSARDLRVGNEQFF. This sequence joins TRBV20-1 and TRBJ2-1, with a possible D match to TRBD1 (5 bases). The V gene's germline CDR1 is DFQATT and CDR2 SNEGSKA (reference sequence). The germline V and J ends were trimmed by 0 bases and 6 bases, with 12 bases remaining between them. The CDR3 sequence is 14 residues long.

Notes on this clonotype: A much more abundant neighbour one base away suggests this may be a read error. V is TRBV7-9 and J is TRBJ2-1, with unresolved D. Trimming took 1 base from V and 13 from J, leaving 11 bases between them. CDR3 length: 12 amino acids. The V gene's germline CDR1 is SEHNR and CDR2 FQNEAQ (reference sequence). CDR3 nucleotides: TGTGCCAGCAGCTTAGAGGTGGGGAACCAGTTCTTC. It translates to CASSLEVGNQFF.

This clonotype appeared many times. Here the CDR3 DNA reads TGCAGCGTTGAGGGACTAGCGGGAGCCTCCTACGAGCAGTACTTC. Its translation: CSVEGLAGASYEQYF. The chain couples TRBV29-1 to TRBJ2-7, with TRBD2 matching over 14 bases. The CDR3 length is 15 residues. From germline, CDR1 is SQVTM and CDR2 ANQGSEA. The junction had 1 base not matched to a gene; V was cut back by 3 bases and J by 0 bases.

The chain joins TRBV20-1 to TRBJ2-4; 10 bases agree with TRBD2. The V gene end was trimmed by 5 bases and the J gene end by 0 bases; junction bases not matched to a gene: 4. This CDR3 is built from 15 residues. Per the germline V gene, CDR1 is DFQATT and CDR2 is SNEGSKA (reference sequence). CDR3 in amino acids: CSAPLAGVAKNIQYF. Written as DNA, the CDR3 is TGCAGTGCTCCTCTAGCGGGGGTAGCCAAAAACATTCAGTACTTC.

As for this clonotype: One end of the junction is discordant with germline, which a read error may explain. This chain uses TRBV2 with TRBJ2-3, with TRBD2 identical over 10 bases. Germline V CDR1 and CDR2: SNHLY, FYNNEI. The CDR3 has 15 amino acids. CDR3 DNA sequence: TGTGCGAGCAAGTCTAGCGGGGGAAGCACAGATACGCAGTATTTT. Translated, it gives CASKSSGGSTDTQYF.

The gene calls are TRBV10-3 and TRBJ2-7, with 14 bases identical to TRBD2. V was pared by 2 bases and J by 2 bases, with 2 bases of the junction left unmatched. The length of the CDR3 is 16 residues. CDR1 ENHRY and CDR2 SYGVKD come from the germline V gene. This CDR3 reads CAISEPGLAGAYEQYF. CDR3 in DNA: TGTGCCATCAGTGAGCCGGGACTAGCGGGAGCCTACGAGCAGTACTTC.

This clonotype was picked up many times. This chain links TRBV15 with TRBJ2-1; D gene uncertain. This CDR3 is built from 15 residues. Germline CDR1 reads LNHNV; CDR2 reads YYDKDF (reference sequence). Trimming removed 1 base at V and 4 bases at J, with 11 bases between. The CDR3 reads CATSRGGGLYNEQFF. The CDR3 DNA follows: TGTGCCACCAGCAGAGGTGGCGGCTTGTACAATGAGCAGTTCTTC.

This clonotype occurred many times. The V and J genes are TRBV14 and TRBJ2-1; 7 bases line up with TRBD1. The V gene end was trimmed by 0 bases and the J gene end by 10 bases; junction bases not matched to a gene: 3. This CDR3 spans 13 amino acids. The germline CDR1 and CDR2 sequences are SGHDN and FVKESK. The CDR3 loop reads CASSQEGQPEQFF. CDR3 in DNA: TGTGCCAGCAGCCAAGAGGGACAGCCCGAGCAGTTCTTC.

This clonotype was detected ten times or more. The chain links TRBV5-1 to TRBJ2-1; D call uncertain. The CDR3 has 15 residues. V was trimmed by 2 bases and J by 2 bases, leaving 11 bases between them. CDR1 SGHRS and CDR2 YFSETQ come from the germline V gene. The CDR3 protein is CASSFTESTYNEQFF. CDR3 DNA sequence: TGCGCCAGCAGCTTCACCGAGAGTACCTACAATGAGCAGTTCTTC.